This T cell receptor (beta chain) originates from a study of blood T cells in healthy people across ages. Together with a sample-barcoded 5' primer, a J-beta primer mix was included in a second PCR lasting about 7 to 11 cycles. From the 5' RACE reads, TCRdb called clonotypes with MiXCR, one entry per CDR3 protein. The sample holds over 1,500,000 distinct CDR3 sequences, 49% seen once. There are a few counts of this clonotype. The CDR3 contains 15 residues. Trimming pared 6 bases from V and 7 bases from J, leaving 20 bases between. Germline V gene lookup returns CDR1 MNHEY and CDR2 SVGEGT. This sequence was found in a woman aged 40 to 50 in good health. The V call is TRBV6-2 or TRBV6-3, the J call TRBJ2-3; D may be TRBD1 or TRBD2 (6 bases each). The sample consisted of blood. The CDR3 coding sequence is TGTGCCAGCAGAGAAAAGGGGGGTCTAGGAAATACGCAGTATTTT. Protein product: CASREKGGLGNTQYF.